This T cell receptor beta chain was observed in a study of control samples from healthy donors and cancer patients. Germline CDR1 is SGHRS and CDR2 is YFSETQ. After removal of 7 bases from V and 6 bases from J, the junction contained 5 bases not matched to a gene. CDR3 length: 13 residues. The repertoire was sequenced with immunoSEQ multiplex PCR; TCRdb's copy has only in-frame clones and lacks some. The sample consists of tens of thousands of clones, roughly 89% of them appearing once. V is TRBV5-1 and J is TRBJ2-2; 8 bases match TRBD1. The sequence was obtained from a man aged 55 to 70 with colorectal cancer. Material for sequencing was PBMCs. The CDR3 spells CASGQGAAGELFF. Written as DNA, the CDR3 is TGCGCCAGCGGCCAGGGGGCGGCCGGGGAGCTGTTTTTT.